This is a list of T cell receptor beta chains from one sample in a study of T cells after yellow fever vaccination. MiXCR, run by TCRdb on the 5' RACE reads, gives a single entry per CDR3 protein. The sample holds under 550,000 distinct CDR3 sequences; roughly 22% are singletons and the top ten take about a sixth. This material consisted of PBMCs, taken about 21 days after the first yellow fever vaccination. The source of these receptors is a man aged 18 to 29 who received the YFV17D yellow fever vaccine. The CDR3 runs from the conserved cysteine through the conserved F or W. Each record gives: clone size, V gene, J gene, D gene, CDR3 protein, CDR3 DNA. The D gene is left open where the match is weak. The listing skips clone size in some rows; elsewhere it reads once, few, many or a size class.

>few|TRBV3-1|TRBJ2-7|TRBD1
CASSQGMRTGDYEQYF
TGTGCCAGCAGCCAAGGCATGAGGACAGGGGACTACGAGCAGTACTTC
>-|TRBV14|TRBJ2-5|-
CASSQGYPAETQYF
TGTGCCAGCAGCCAAGGGTATCCGGCTGAGACCCAGTACTTC
>many|TRBV29-1|TRBJ2-7|-
CSVGLGTKFYEQYF
TGCAGCGTGGGGCTCGGGACAAAGTTCTACGAGCAGTACTTC
>few|TRBV6-2/TRBV6-3|TRBJ1-4|-
CASSYSKKLFF
TGTGCCAGCAGTTACTCGAAAAAACTGTTTTTT
>many|TRBV6-5|TRBJ2-7|TRBD1
CASNLQGAYEQYF
TGTGCCAGCAACTTACAGGGGGCCTACGAGCAGTACTTC
>many|TRBV5-1|TRBJ2-7|TRBD1
CASSRDRVLYEQYF
TGCGCCAGCAGCCGGGACAGGGTTTTATACGAGCAGTACTTC
>once|TRBV7-9|TRBJ2-2|-
CASSLLNLERNTGELFF
TGTGCCAGCAGCTTACTCAATCTTGAAAGGAACACCGGGGAGCTGTTTTTT
>-|TRBV10-3|TRBJ2-7|TRBD2
CAISGKTSGGSYEQYF
TGTGCCATCAGTGGGAAGACTAGCGGGGGATCCTACGAGCAGTACTTC
>-|TRBV20-1|TRBJ1-6|-
CSARPRAADSPLHF
TGCAGTGCTAGACCCCGGGCGGCAGATTCACCCCTCCACTTT
>few|TRBV5-5|TRBJ2-7|-
CASSGSSTYEQYF
TGTGCCAGCAGCGGTAGTAGTACCTACGAGCAGTACTTC
>-|TRBV7-9|TRBJ1-1|-
CASSLALPPWGEAFF
TGTGCCAGCAGCTTAGCACTCCCACCGTGGGGTGAAGCTTTCTTT
>-|TRBV6-1|TRBJ1-5|-
CASSEAWGPVQPQHF
TGTGCCAGCAGTGAAGCGTGGGGGCCAGTGCAGCCCCAGCATTTT
>few|TRBV5-1|TRBJ2-3|-
CASSSRQASSTDTQYF
TGCGCCAGCAGCTCCCGACAGGCTAGTAGCACAGATACGCAGTATTTT
>-|TRBV7-6|TRBJ2-5|-
CASSSTGSLTQYF
TGTGCCAGCAGCTCGACTGGCAGCCTAACCCAGTACTTC
>few|TRBV4-1|TRBJ2-4|-
CASSREPELENIQYF
TGCGCCAGCAGCCGTGAACCGGAACTCGAAAACATTCAGTACTTC
>few|TRBV5-1|TRBJ2-2|-
CASSRAGLNTGELFF
TGCGCCAGCAGCCGCGCGGGACTTAACACCGGGGAGCTGTTTTTT
>few|TRBV20-1|TRBJ2-7|-
CSARMATNSYEQYF
TGCAGTGCTAGAATGGCGACTAATTCCTACGAGCAGTACTTC
>few|TRBV2|TRBJ1-1|-
CATRTDTFEAFF
TGTGCCACCAGAACTGACACGTTTGAAGCTTTCTTT
>-|TRBV12-3/TRBV12-4|TRBJ2-2|TRBD2
CASSSSAGGWTGELFF
TGTGCCAGCAGTTCGTCCGCGGGGGGTTGGACCGGGGAGCTGTTTTTT
>-|TRBV10-1|TRBJ2-7|-
CASSSGPEPYEQYF
TGCGCCAGCAGCTCTGGGCCCGAGCCCTACGAGCAGTACTTC
>-|TRBV6-2/TRBV6-3|TRBJ2-7|-
CASSPVWVDASYEQYF
TGTGCCAGCAGCCCCGTGTGGGTAGACGCATCCTACGAGCAGTACTTC
>few|TRBV7-6|TRBJ2-4|-
CASSYSGKHGIQYF
TGTGCCAGCAGCTACTCAGGGAAGCACGGCATTCAGTACTTC
>-|TRBV7-9|TRBJ2-7|-
CASRLDQSSYEQYF
TGTGCCAGCAGGTTGGACCAGAGCTCCTACGAGCAGTACTTC
>few|TRBV7-2|TRBJ2-3|-
CASREGGGDTQYF
TGTGCCTCCCGTGAGGGGGGAGGAGATACGCAGTATTTT
>-|TRBV7-7|TRBJ2-3|-
CASSPEGLRQCTDTQYF
TGTGCTAGCAGCCCAGAGGGGTTGAGACAGTGCACAGATACGCAGTATTTT
>few|TRBV5-1|TRBJ2-7|-
CASSSQPISTHETYEQYF
TGCGCCAGCAGCTCCCAGCCTATATCGACACATGAGACCTACGAGCAGTACTTC
>-|TRBV7-9|TRBJ2-5|-
CASSTTSLATQYF
TGTGCCAGCAGCACGACTAGTTTAGCGACCCAGTACTTC
>-|TRBV5-1|TRBJ1-2|-
CASSSQAFGYTF
TGCGCCAGCAGCAGTCAGGCTTTTGGCTACACCTTC
>-|TRBV7-3|TRBJ1-2|-
CASSPGRVEFYGYTF
TGTGCCAGCAGCCCCGGACGAGTAGAATTCTATGGCTACACCTTC
>-|TRBV12-3/TRBV12-4|TRBJ2-7|-
CASNGADGFYEQYF
TGTGCCAGCAACGGAGCGGACGGATTCTACGAGCAGTACTTC
>few|TRBV7-6|TRBJ2-1|-
CASSEGGQQFF
TGTGCCAGCAGCGAGGGGGGCCAGCAGTTCTTC
>few|TRBV27|TRBJ1-2|-
CASSLRGYYGYTF
TGTGCCAGCAGTTTACGGGGATACTATGGCTACACCTTC
>few|TRBV7-2|TRBJ1-5|-
CASSLATGMGQPQHF
TGTGCCAGCAGCTTAGCCACAGGGATGGGCCAGCCCCAGCATTTT
>few|TRBV9|TRBJ2-2|-
CASSVATVHTGELFF
TGTGCCAGCAGCGTAGCAACAGTCCACACCGGGGAGCTGTTTTTT
>-|TRBV4-3|TRBJ1-1|-
CASSQEGQGAFF
TGCGCCAGCAGCCAAGAAGGCCAGGGAGCTTTCTTT
>-|TRBV20-1|TRBJ1-1|TRBD1
CSARDRTGNTEAFF
TGCAGTGCTAGAGATCGGACAGGGAACACTGAAGCTTTCTTT
>-|TRBV7-6|TRBJ2-3|-
CASSPWGTGTDTQYF
TGTGCCAGCAGCCCCTGGGGCACCGGCACAGATACGCAGTATTTT
>few|TRBV6-1|TRBJ2-5|TRBD1
CASSRQGTQETQYF
TGTGCCAGCAGTAGACAGGGGACCCAAGAGACCCAGTACTTC
>few|TRBV12-3/TRBV12-4|TRBJ1-1|-
CASSFSGRGSNTEAFF
TGTGCCAGCAGTTTTAGTGGCAGGGGATCGAACACTGAAGCTTTCTTT
>many|TRBV6-1|TRBJ1-6|-
CASSGLGLWSYNSPLHF
TGTGCCAGCAGTGGGTTGGGCCTGTGGTCCTATAATTCACCCCTCCACTTT
>-|TRBV7-9|TRBJ2-1|TRBD2
CASSLRLSSGGGDEQFF
TGTGCCAGCAGCTTACGGCTAAGTAGCGGGGGAGGCGATGAGCAGTTCTTC
>few|TRBV5-1|TRBJ2-1|TRBD2
CASSWQAGGLNEQFF
TGCGCCAGCAGCTGGCAAGCGGGGGGGCTTAATGAGCAGTTCTTC
>-|TRBV4-2|TRBJ2-3|TRBD2
CASSLDLAGGIGTDTQYF
TGTGCCAGCAGCCTAGATCTAGCGGGGGGGATCGGCACAGATACGCAGTATTTT
>-|TRBV2|TRBJ2-3|TRBD2
CASSVAQGALVSGGAEDTQYF
TGTGCCAGCAGTGTTGCCCAGGGGGCGTTGGTCAGCGGGGGGGCCGAAGATACGCAGTATTTT
>-|TRBV15|TRBJ1-1|-
CATSLGRGRVTEAFF
TGTGCCACCAGCTTAGGCCGGGGTCGGGTCACTGAAGCTTTCTTT
>-|TRBV4-3|TRBJ1-2|-
CASSQDPSNYGYTF
TGCGCCAGCAGCCAAGACCCGTCGAACTATGGCTACACCTTC